One sample yielded the 28 T cell receptor beta chains listed below, sequenced in a study of T cell repertoires in cytomegalovirus infection. TCRdb itself ran the reads through MiXCR, one entry per CDR3 protein. Seen here are some 220,000 distinct CDR3 sequences, approximately 13% observed once, and the top ten hold 1.5% to 2%. The sequencing input was PBMCs. The receptors were sampled from a human donor in good health (CMV status not recorded). Some clones in this sample may be carry-over from other donors' samples.

This clonotype was detected only a few times. The genes are TRBV20-1 and TRBJ2-1; TRBD1 matches at 7 bases. This CDR3 spans 14 amino acids. With 6 bases clipped from V and 5 bases from J, the junction kept 10 bases outside the gene matches. Germline loops: CDR1 DFQATT, CDR2 SNEGSKA (reference sequence). CDR3 DNA: TGCAGTGCCGAGACCGGGACAGCTAACAATGAGCAGTTCTTC. Protein sequence: CSAETGTANNEQFF.

This clonotype has a count of ten or more. V and J are TRBV12-3 or TRBV12-4 and TRBJ2-3; a weak D match, TRBD2 (6 bases). The V end lost 5 bases, the J end lost 1 base, and 19 bases lay between the germline ends. This CDR3 is built from 17 residues. The CDR3 sequence is CASSPLPGEEGTDTQYF. CDR3 DNA sequence: TGTGCCAGCAGTCCCTTACCGGGGGAGGAGGGCACAGATACGCAGTATTTT.

This clonotype was counted at least ten times. The chain couples TRBV7-2 to TRBJ2-3, with 11 bases aligning to TRBD2. Germline loops: CDR1 SGHTA, CDR2 FQGNSA. V gave up 1 base and J gave up 3 bases; unmatched junction bases: 3. This CDR3 is built from 16 residues. The CDR3 loop reads CASSLERLAGTDTQYF. The CDR3 bases are TGTGCCAGCAGCTTAGAGAGACTAGCGGGAACAGATACGCAGTATTTT.

This clonotype has ten or more counts. The gene calls are TRBV12-3 or TRBV12-4 and TRBJ1-2; 7 positions agree with TRBD1. The length of the CDR3 is 14 residues. Losses at the gene ends were 6 bases for V and 8 bases for J; bases not matched to a gene: 12. The DNA for the CDR3 is TGTGCCAGCAGGCCGGGACAGCTTCTTTTAGGCTACACCTTC. This encodes CASRPGQLLLGYTF.

This clonotype was seen at least ten times. This chain links TRBV7-2 with TRBJ2-5; D possibly matches TRBD1 or TRBD2 (5 bases each). Germline CDR1 is SGHTA and CDR2 is FQGNSA. Between the trimmed V and J ends, which lost 6 bases and 2 bases, there was a span of 10 bases. The CDR3 consists of 13 residues. The CDR3 spells CASSRGSQETQYF. The CDR3 DNA reads as TGTGCCAGCAGTCGGGGCAGTCAAGAGACCCAGTACTTC.

This clonotype was seen only a few times. The chain is built from TRBV6-1 and TRBJ2-7; weak D call: TRBD1 (6 bases). V shed 3 bases and J shed 7 bases, with 19 bases lying between them. The CDR3 length is 15 residues. In germline, CDR1 is MNHNS, CDR2 SASEGT. The CDR3 spells CASSEFWGPRVEQYF. The CDR3 bases are TGTGCCAGCAGTGAGTTCTGGGGGCCCAGGGTAGAGCAGTACTTC.

The chain has TRBV20-1 and TRBJ2-3, with TRBD1 identical over 10 bases. Per germline, CDR1 DFQATT and CDR2 SNEGSKA (reference sequence). Trimming at V came to 6 bases and at J to 4 bases, leaving 10 bases not matched to a gene. The CDR3 sequence is 15 residues long. CDR3 DNA sequence: TGCAGTGCCGCCTTTGGGACAGGGGATGCAGATACGCAGTATTTT. Its translation is CSAAFGTGDADTQYF.

The sample holds many counts of this clonotype. V usage is TRBV11-2 and J usage is TRBJ2-1; 11 bases agree with TRBD2. The CDR3 runs to 15 residues. Germline CDR1 and CDR2: SGHAT and FQNNGV. Unmatched junction bases numbered 4, after V lost 3 bases and J lost 6 bases. The CDR3 region has the DNA TGTGCCAGCAGCTTGTTTAGCGGGGGGGCCAATGAGCAGTTCTTC. It codes for CASSLFSGGANEQFF.

This clonotype was counted at least ten times. The V gene is TRBV7-9, the J gene TRBJ2-2, with 7 bases identical to TRBD1. Germline assignment: CDR1 SEHNR and CDR2 FQNEAQ (reference sequence). This CDR3 is 16 amino acids long. The V and J ends lost 1 base and 0 bases, in that order; junction bases with no gene match: 2. The CDR3 coding sequence is TGTGCCAGCAGCTTAGGACAGGGTCCGAACACCGGGGAGCTGTTTTTT. Protein sequence: CASSLGQGPNTGELFF. The full variable domain, with the rest looked up from reference TRBV7-9 and TRBJ2-2, is DTGVSQNPRHKITKRGQNVTFRCDPISEHNRLYWYRQTLGQGPEFLTYFQNEAQLEKSRLLSDRFSAERPKGSFSTLEIQRTEQGDSAMYLCASSLGQGPNTGELFFGEGSRLTVL.

In its sample, this clonotype was seen a few times. The chain combines TRBV18 with TRBJ2-7, with D possibly TRBD1 on 6 matching bases. Between the trimmed V and J ends, which lost 3 bases and 2 bases, there was a span of 11 bases. The CDR3 sequence is 14 residues long. The V gene's germline CDR1 is KGHSH and CDR2 LQKENI. CDR3 sequence: CASSPGKGAYEQYF. CDR3 coding DNA: TGTGCCAGCTCACCGGGGAAGGGGGCCTACGAGCAGTACTTC.

The table lists this clonotype with many counts. The chain has TRBV19 and TRBJ2-7; maybe TRBD1 (5 bases). Trimming took off 6 bases at V and 1 base at J, with 13 bases between the two ends. This CDR3 spans 14 amino acids. In germline, CDR1 is LNHDA, CDR2 SQIVND (reference sequence). Written as DNA, the CDR3 is TGTGCCAGTAGCACCGCTAGGGGATCCTACGAGCAGTACTTC. It encodes CASSTARGSYEQYF. Full variable domain (missing parts from reference TRBV19 and TRBJ2-7): DGGITQSPKYLFRKEGQNVTLSCEQNLNHDAMYWYRQDPGQGLRLIYYSQIVNDFQKGDIAEGYSVSREKKESFPLTVTSAQKNPTAFYLCASSTARGSYEQYFGPGTRLTVT.

A few counts support this clonotype. The V call is TRBV14, the J call TRBJ2-1, with TRBD1 identical over 9 bases. Germline lookup yields CDR1 SGHDN and CDR2 FVKESK. With V trimmed by 4 bases and J by 9 bases, 7 bases remained unmatched. The CDR3 sequence is 14 residues long. This chain's CDR3 is CASSPRQGVGEQFF. The CDR3 nucleotides are TGTGCCAGCAGCCCGCGACAGGGGGTGGGTGAGCAGTTCTTC. The full variable domain, rest sourced from reference TRBV14 and TRBJ2-1, is EAGVTQFPSHSVIEKGQTVTLRCDPISGHDNLYWYRRVMGKEIKFLLHFVKESKQDESGMPNNRFLAERTGGTYSTLKVQPAELEDSGVYFCASSPRQGVGEQFFGPGTRLTVL.

This clonotype was picked up many times. The chain recombines TRBV7-2 with TRBJ1-2, with unresolved D. The CDR3 is 11 amino acids. Deletions cut 4 bases from V and 8 bases from J, with 8 bases between. Germline-derived CDR1 and CDR2 are SGHTA and FQGNSA. Here the CDR3 DNA reads TGTGCCAGCAGCTCCGGAAAGGGCTACACCTTC. This sequence encodes CASSSGKGYTF.

The rearrangement uses TRBV12-3 or TRBV12-4 and TRBJ1-1, with D uncertain. The V end lost 1 base, the J end lost 5 bases, and 11 bases lay between the germline ends. This CDR3 has 14 amino acids. CDR3 protein: CASSLGVGSTEAFF. The CDR3 DNA is TGTGCCAGCAGTTTAGGCGTAGGGTCGACTGAAGCTTTCTTT.

At least ten counts were recorded for this clonotype. This chain's CDR3 is CASSFRGRGQETQYF. CDR3 DNA: TGTGCCAGCAGCTTTAGGGGGCGGGGACAAGAGACCCAGTACTTC. J is TRBJ2-5 and V is TRBV7-2; D possibly corresponds to TRBD1 (7 bases). There are 15 residues in the CDR3. V lost 3 bases and J lost 2, with 13 bases in between. Germline loops: CDR1 SGHTA, CDR2 FQGNSA.

This clonotype was counted at least ten times. The genes are TRBV7-2 and TRBJ2-2, with 8 bases lining up with TRBD2. After removal of 2 bases from V and 7 bases from J, the junction contained 3 bases not matched to a gene. Per the germline V gene, CDR1 is SGHTA and CDR2 is FQGNSA. The CDR3 is 14 residues long. CDR3 residues: CASSLQTSVGELFF. DNA for the CDR3: TGTGCCAGCAGCTTACAGACTAGCGTCGGGGAGCTGTTTTTT.

This clonotype has a count of ten or more. V gene TRBV7-2 combines with J gene TRBJ2-5, with a tentative D call TRBD2 (6 bases). Per the germline V gene, CDR1 is SGHTA and CDR2 is FQGNSA. The CDR3 is made up of 14 amino acids. With 1 base removed from V and 2 bases from J, the gap between germline ends came to 8 bases. CDR3 in amino acids: CASSLVLAQETQYF. DNA for the CDR3: TGTGCCAGCAGCTTAGTACTAGCACAAGAGACCCAGTACTTC.

This clonotype was seen repeatedly, ten times or more. The rearrangement joins TRBV12-3 or TRBV12-4 to TRBJ2-3; 7 bases fit TRBD1. The CDR3 runs to 14 residues. V trimming: 7 bases; J trimming: 2 bases; junction bases outside the gene matches: 6. CDR3 region: CASILQGPTDTQYF. The CDR3 DNA follows: TGTGCCAGCATCTTACAGGGGCCCACAGATACGCAGTATTTT.

This clonotype has a handful of counts. The chain has TRBV25-1 and TRBJ2-5; the D gene is possibly TRBD2 (5 bases). CDR1 MGHDK and CDR2 SYGVNS come from the germline V gene. V lost 5 bases, J lost 4 bases, and 20 bases lay in between. The CDR3 has 16 amino acids. The CDR3 loop is CASSTSGEGPRETQYF. The CDR3, as DNA: TGTGCCAGCAGTACCTCCGGAGAGGGCCCCCGAGAGACCCAGTACTTC.

The rearrangement uses TRBV12-3 or TRBV12-4 and TRBJ2-5; 11 nucleotides match TRBD1. The ends lost 5 bases at V and 2 bases at J; junction bases unmatched: 4. This CDR3 region has 15 residues. This CDR3 is CASSLRDRGQETQYF. The DNA for the CDR3 is TGTGCCAGCAGTCTCCGGGACAGGGGGCAAGAGACCCAGTACTTC.

In its sample, this clonotype was seen many times. The chain has TRBV10-3 and TRBJ2-1; 9 bases are a match to TRBD2. The junction had 9 bases not matched to a gene; V was cut back by 6 bases and J by 3 bases. The CDR3 length is 16 residues. The germline CDR1 and CDR2 sequences are ENHRY and SYGVKD. CDR3 region: CAISRETSGFYNEQFF. The CDR3 DNA reads as TGTGCCATCAGCAGGGAGACTAGCGGCTTCTACAATGAGCAGTTCTTC.

Many counts were recorded for this clonotype. V usage is TRBV14 and J usage is TRBJ2-1; TRBD2 aligns across 10 bases. The CDR3 totals 16 residues. V lost 1 base to trimming and J lost 2 bases; unmatched junction nucleotides: 2. From germline, CDR1 is SGHDN and CDR2 FVKESK. CDR3 nucleotides: TGTGCCAGCAGCCAAGGGAGCGGGAGGGCCTACAATGAGCAGTTCTTC. Protein sequence: CASSQGSGRAYNEQFF.

The chain links TRBV5-4 to TRBJ2-1; 8 positions agree with TRBD1. V dropped 9 bases and J dropped 4; count of bases not matched to a gene: 12. The length of the CDR3 is 15 residues. The germline V gene has CDR1 SGHNT and CDR2 YYREEE (reference sequence). The CDR3 sequence: CATSKQGGAYNEQFF. In DNA form, the CDR3 reads TGTGCCACTTCAAAACAGGGGGGAGCTTACAATGAGCAGTTCTTC.

As to this clonotype: A read error may explain this, as a much larger clone is one base away. The gene calls are TRBV7-3 and TRBJ2-3; 11 positions agree with TRBD2. The V segment lost 5 bases and the J segment 4 bases; nucleotides outside the gene matches: 5. The CDR3 consists of 15 residues. CDR1 and CDR2 (germline): SGHTA, FQGTGA. In nucleotides, the CDR3 is TGTGCCAGCAGCATAGCGGGAGGGTACCCAGATACGCAGTATTTT. Protein: CASSIAGGYPDTQYF.

The gene calls are TRBV20-1 and TRBJ2-7; D perhaps matches TRBD1 (6 bases). Germline V gives CDR1 DFQATT, CDR2 SNEGSKA (reference sequence). The CDR3 runs to 12 residues. Deletions cut 0 bases from V and 9 bases from J, with 12 bases between. The CDR3 DNA is TGCAGTGCTAGAGAGACCGGGACACCGCAGTACTTC. Amino acid sequence: CSARETGTPQYF.

This clonotype was detected only a few times. The chain recombines TRBV19 with TRBJ2-5; the match to TRBD1 covers 9 bases. CDR1 is LNHDA, CDR2 SQIVND, per germline (reference sequence). The trim removed 6 bases at V and 4 bases at J, leaving 12 bases unmatched. The CDR3 is 16 residues long. CDR3 sequence: CASSYPDRGRAETQYF. CDR3 nucleotides: TGTGCCAGTAGCTACCCGGACAGGGGACGGGCAGAGACCCAGTACTTC.

Many counts were recorded for this clonotype. V and J are TRBV6-2 or TRBV6-3 and TRBJ2-7, with D unclear. The CDR3 is made up of 12 amino acids. Germline V gene data show CDR1 as MNHEY and CDR2 as SVGEGT. V lost 6 bases, J lost 7 bases, and 13 bases lay in between. The CDR3 region is CASSLTTGEQYF. The DNA of the CDR3 is TGTGCCAGCAGCCTCACGACCGGAGAGCAGTACTTC.

The genes are TRBV2 and TRBJ1-2; D gene unclear. CDR1 SNHLY and CDR2 FYNNEI come from the germline V gene. V lost 4 bases, J lost 2 bases, and 8 bases lay in between. The length of the CDR3 is 13 residues. The CDR3 nucleotides read TGTGCCAGCAGTGTCGGAGAGAACTATGGCTACACCTTC. The encoded protein is CASSVGENYGYTF.